A single sample is the source of the 16 T cell receptor beta chains below, sequenced in a study of beta chain features in type 1 diabetes. Expressed TCRB transcripts were sequenced because the entire RNA isolate underwent reverse transcription. The repertoire was sequenced with immunoSEQ multiplex PCR; TCRdb's copy has only in-frame clones and lacks some. The sample has about 230,000 clones, roughly 9.6% seen once. The sample consisted of naive CD4+ T cells from blood. These receptors were collected from a woman aged 18 to 35 in good health.

The chain carries TRBV2 and TRBJ1-2, with D unresolved. CDR3 length: 11 amino acids. Germline V gene data show CDR1 as SNHLY and CDR2 as FYNNEI. The ends were cut back, 8 bases at V and 7 bases at J, with 11 bases in the middle. The DNA of the CDR3 is TGTGCCAGCGGGGAGGGTTTTGGCTACACCTTC. This codes for CASGEGFGYTF. Using reference TRBV2 and TRBJ1-2 for the parts outside the CDR3, the full variable domain is EPEVTQTPSHQVTQMGQEVILRCVPISNHLYFYWYRQILGQKVEFLVSFYNNEISEKSEIFDDQFSVERPDGSNFTLKIRSTKLEDSAMYFCASGEGFGYTFGSGTRLTVV.

The V and J genes are TRBV28 and TRBJ2-1; 9 nucleotides align to TRBD2. The CDR3 spans 16 residues. The J segment lost 8 bases and the V segment lost 3 bases, leaving 11 bases of the junction unmatched. Per the germline V gene, CDR1 is MDHEN and CDR2 is SYDVKM. The CDR3 region is CASSFGLAGRSHEQFF. In nucleotides, the CDR3 is TGTGCCAGCAGTTTCGGGCTAGCGGGAAGGTCCCATGAGCAGTTCTTC.

This clone was found a few times. The V and J genes are TRBV29-1 and TRBJ1-1; tentative D call: TRBD1 (5 bases). CDR1 is SQVTM, CDR2 ANQGSEA, per germline. The V gene lost 5 bases and the J gene lost 0 bases, with 10 bases spanning the gap. CDR3 length: 13 residues. Here the CDR3 DNA reads TGCAGCGTTAAGTGGACACTGAACACTGAAGCTTTCTTT. Its protein product is CSVKWTLNTEAFF.

This clone has more than one count but fewer than ten. The V and J genes are TRBV4-2 and TRBJ1-4; TRBD1 might be the D (6 bases). This CDR3 comprises 16 residues. CDR1 is LGHNA, CDR2 YNFKEQ, per germline. The V end was cut by 4 bases, the J end by 6 bases, with 18 bases between. The CDR3 loop is CASSRRGGRADEKLFF. The DNA for the CDR3 is TGTGCCAGCAGCCGACGGGGGGGCAGGGCGGATGAAAAACTGTTTTTT.

The chain carries TRBV6-5 and TRBJ1-1; perhaps TRBD1 as D (5 bases). The CDR3 is 13 residues long. Germline CDR1 and CDR2: MNHEY and SVGAGI. Trimming cost V 5 bases and J 5 bases, with 12 bases left between them. The CDR3 protein is CASSSRQFTEAFF. CDR3 coding DNA: TGTGCCAGCAGTAGCCGACAGTTTACTGAAGCTTTCTTT.

The chain employs TRBV5-1 and TRBJ2-3, with 10 bases matching TRBD2. The CDR3 covers 16 residues. Germline-derived CDR1 and CDR2 are SGHRS and YFSETQ. Trimming at V came to 4 bases and at J to 1 base, leaving 6 bases not matched to a gene. The CDR3 DNA follows: TGCGCCAGCAGCACAACGCTAGCGGGGGGCACAGATACGCAGTATTTT. Translation: CASSTTLAGGTDTQYF. The full variable domain, with the rest looked up from reference TRBV5-1 and TRBJ2-3, is KAGVTQTPRYLIKTRGQQVTLSCSPISGHRSVSWYQQTPGQGLQFLFEYFSETQRNKGNFPGRFSGRQFSNSRSEMNVSTLELGDSALYLCASSTTLAGGTDTQYFGPGTRLTVL.

This sequence joins TRBV7-8 and TRBJ2-1; 7 bases match TRBD1. The CDR3 is 14 residues long. Per the germline V gene, CDR1 is SGHVS and CDR2 is FQNEAQ. The J segment lost 7 bases and the V segment lost 1 base, leaving 4 bases of the junction unmatched. CDR3 sequence: CASSLGQGFNEQFF. Here the CDR3 DNA reads TGTGCCAGCAGCTTAGGACAGGGCTTTAATGAGCAGTTCTTC.

This clone has more than one count but fewer than ten. This chain uses TRBV9 with TRBJ2-1; 8 positions agree with TRBD1. V lost 1 base to trimming and J lost 9 bases; unmatched junction nucleotides: 3. This CDR3 has 13 residues. Germline CDR1 reads SGDLS; CDR2 reads YYNGEE. The CDR3 sequence is CASSVTGTGEQFF. CDR3 coding DNA: TGTGCCAGCAGCGTAACCGGGACAGGTGAGCAGTTCTTC.

This clone was seen a few times. The rearrangement links TRBV5-1 to TRBJ2-3, with 10 bases lining up with TRBD2. CDR3 length equals 16 residues. Germline V gives CDR1 SGHRS, CDR2 YFSETQ. With V trimmed by 0 bases and J by 4 bases, 5 bases remained unmatched. In DNA form, the CDR3 reads TGCGCCAGCAGCTTGGCAGTAGCGGGAGGCCCAGATACGCAGTATTTT. It codes for CASSLAVAGGPDTQYF.

This clone was seen only a few times. J is TRBJ2-7 and V is TRBV27, with 8 bases aligning to TRBD1. Germline lookup yields CDR1 MNHEY and CDR2 SMNVEV (reference sequence). Germline trimming cut 6 bases from V and 0 bases from J; bases unmatched to any gene: 4. The CDR3 runs to 14 residues. The CDR3 is CASRRDRSSYEQYF. CDR3 in DNA: TGTGCCAGCAGGCGGGACAGGAGCTCCTACGAGCAGTACTTC.

This clone came up a few times. This rearrangement joins TRBV2 to TRBJ1-5, with D possibly TRBD1 on 5 matching bases. Trimming left V 3 bases short and J 1 base short, with 10 bases between. The germline V gene has CDR1 SNHLY and CDR2 FYNNEI. The CDR3 totals 15 residues. The CDR3 loop is CASSDSRVSNQPQHF. The CDR3, as DNA: TGTGCCAGCAGTGACTCCAGGGTGAGCAATCAGCCCCAGCATTTT. The variable domain in full, completed from reference TRBV2 and TRBJ1-5, reads EPEVTQTPSHQVTQMGQEVILRCVPISNHLYFYWYRQILGQKVEFLVSFYNNEISEKSEIFDDQFSVERPDGSNFTLKIRSTKLEDSAMYFCASSDSRVSNQPQHFGDGTRLSIL.

This clone appeared a few times. The rearrangement joins TRBV21-1 to TRBJ1-2. TRBV21-1 is given as a pseudogene. The CDR3 is made up of 10 amino acids. CDR3 in amino acids: CATPGNGYTF. The CDR3, as DNA: TGTGCCACTCCGGGGAATGGCTACACCTTC.

CDR3 sequence: CAISEGSGANQPQHF. In DNA, the CDR3 is TGTGCCATCAGTGAGGGGAGCGGAGCAAATCAGCCCCAGCATTTT. The J gene is TRBJ1-5, the V gene TRBV10-3, with D uncertain. Trimming left V 2 bases short and J 4 bases short, with 12 bases between. CDR3 length: 15 residues. Germline V lookup: CDR1 ENHRY, CDR2 SYGVKD.

There are a few counts of this clone. This CDR3 reads CASSLLQYNSPLHF. The DNA of the CDR3 is TGTGCCAGCAGTTTGCTACAGTACAATTCACCCCTCCACTTT. The V gene is TRBV27, the J gene TRBJ1-6; no reliable D call. Trimming stripped 3 bases from V and 7 bases from J, with 10 bases between. Germline loops: CDR1 MNHEY, CDR2 SMNVEV (reference sequence). This CDR3 is built from 14 residues.

This clone was detected a few times. V is TRBV2 and J is TRBJ2-3; tentatively, D is TRBD2 (5 bases). CDR1 SNHLY and CDR2 FYNNEI come from the germline V gene. CDR3 length: 13 residues. Deletions cut 7 bases from V and 5 bases from J, with 13 bases between. CDR3 DNA sequence: TGTGCCAGCACTAAAGGGAGTAGAGATACGCAGTATTTT. Encoded protein: CASTKGSRDTQYF. Based on the CDR3 plus reference TRBV2 and TRBJ2-3, the full variable domain is EPEVTQTPSHQVTQMGQEVILRCVPISNHLYFYWYRQILGQKVEFLVSFYNNEISEKSEIFDDQFSVERPDGSNFTLKIRSTKLEDSAMYFCASTKGSRDTQYFGPGTRLTVL.

This rearrangement joins TRBV14 to TRBJ1-2; 8 bases align to TRBD1. The CDR3 consists of 13 residues. Per the germline V gene, CDR1 is SGHDN and CDR2 is FVKESK. The V segment lost 6 bases and the J segment 4 bases; nucleotides outside the gene matches: 4. CDR3 in amino acids: CASSPGTGYGYTF. The CDR3 DNA reads TGTGCCAGCAGTCCCGGGACAGGCTATGGCTACACCTTC.